The present entry profiles one T cell receptor beta chain with its context. Its antigen is not known. Although they were nominally healthy when sampled, donors likely had unrecorded immune exposures. The study ran its PCR with 60 Vbeta and 13 Jbeta primers. Clones were read by immunoSEQ multiplex PCR, and TCRdb kept only the in-frame ones, dropping some. The table records about 140,000 clones, approximately 70% of them present only once. This sample was taken from a study of cytomegalovirus exposure and HLA in healthy donors. Looking at the study overall: HLA-typed donors were the source of about 85 million unique TCRs held in an early data release.

Points from the study as a whole: Fewer N-insertions than the roughly 670-donor mean were reportedly shown by an Asian-associated ancestry cluster in a later analysis.

This clonotype was sampled from a woman aged 25 to 39 in good health and CMV-seronegative. Sequenced input: PBMCs.

The CDR3 region is CASSEGGSLSGGTQFF. The CDR3 DNA reads TGTGCCAGCAGTGAAGGCGGAAGCCTTAGCGGGGGGACCCAGTTCTTC. V is TRBV2 and J is TRBJ2-1; 10 bases map to TRBD2. Germline assignment: CDR1 SNHLY and CDR2 FYNNEI. J lost 13 bases, V lost 1 base, and 13 bases had no gene match. The CDR3 length is 16 residues.